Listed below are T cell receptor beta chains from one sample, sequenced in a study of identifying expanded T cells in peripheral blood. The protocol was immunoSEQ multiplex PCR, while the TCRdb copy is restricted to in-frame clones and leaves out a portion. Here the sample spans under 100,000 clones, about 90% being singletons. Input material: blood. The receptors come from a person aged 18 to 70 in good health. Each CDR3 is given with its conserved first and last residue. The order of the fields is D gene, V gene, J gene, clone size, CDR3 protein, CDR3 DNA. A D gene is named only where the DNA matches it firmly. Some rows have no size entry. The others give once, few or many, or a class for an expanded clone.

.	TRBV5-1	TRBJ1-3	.	CASSSMGAGNTIYF	TGCGCCAGCAGCTCCATGGGGGCTGGAAACACCATATATTTT
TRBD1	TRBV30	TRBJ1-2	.	CAWVTGGKNYGYTF	TGTGCCTGGGTTACAGGGGGCAAAAACTATGGCTACACCTTC
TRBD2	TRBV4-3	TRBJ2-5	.	CASSQDRAGGPEETQYF	TGCGCCAGCAGCCAAGATCGGGCGGGAGGGCCGGAAGAGACCCAGTACTTC
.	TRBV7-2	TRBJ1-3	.	CASSSQVEGNTIYF	TGTGCCAGCAGCTCCCAGGTGGAAGGAAACACCATATATTTT
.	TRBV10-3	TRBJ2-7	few	CAISESPGGPPYEQYF	TGTGCCATCAGTGAGTCCCCGGGGGGCCCCCCCTACGAGCAGTACTTC
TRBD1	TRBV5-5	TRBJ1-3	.	CASSLVQGTGNTIYF	TGTGCCAGCAGCTTGGTACAGGGGACTGGAAACACCATATATTTT
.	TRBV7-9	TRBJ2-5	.	CAGRSGVRGETQYF	TGTGCCGGTCGTTCGGGGGTGAGGGGAGAGACCCAGTACTTC
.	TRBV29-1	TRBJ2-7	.	CSVPLGHEQYF	TGCAGCGTGCCCTTAGGGCACGAGCAGTACTTC
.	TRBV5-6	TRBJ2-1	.	CASSLGIYNEQFF	TGTGCCAGCAGCTTGGGGATATACAATGAGCAGTTCTTC
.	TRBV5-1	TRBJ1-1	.	CASNPVAGGNTEAFF	TGCGCCAGCAACCCAGTCGCGGGTGGGAACACTGAAGCTTTCTTT
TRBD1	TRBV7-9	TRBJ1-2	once	CASSQQTGDGYTF	TGTGCCAGCAGCCAACAAACAGGGGATGGCTACACCTTC
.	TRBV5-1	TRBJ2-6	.	CASSLALGLSGANVLTF	TGCGCCAGCAGCTTGGCCCTTGGACTCTCTGGGGCCAACGTCCTGACTTTC
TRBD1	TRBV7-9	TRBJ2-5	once	CASSRGTEKTQYF	TGTGCCAGCAGCCGTGGGACAGAGAAGACCCAGTACTTC
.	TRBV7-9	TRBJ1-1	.	CASSPGGDTEAFF	TGTGCCAGCAGCCCCGGGGGGGACACTGAAGCTTTCTTT
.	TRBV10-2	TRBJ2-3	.	CASSESGKVADTQYF	TGCGCCAGCAGTGAGTCAGGGAAGGTGGCAGATACGCAGTATTTT
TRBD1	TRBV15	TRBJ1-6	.	CATSFRTGANSPLHF	TGTGCCACCAGCTTTAGGACAGGGGCCAATTCACCCCTCCACTTT
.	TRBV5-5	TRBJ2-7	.	CASSFWAAQPRNEQYF	TGTGCCAGCAGCTTTTGGGCAGCCCAGCCTCGGAACGAGCAGTACTTC
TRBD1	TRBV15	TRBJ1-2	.	CATSRDPTGFGGYTF	TGTGCCACCAGCAGAGATCCGACAGGGTTTGGTGGCTACACCTTC
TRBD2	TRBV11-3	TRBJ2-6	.	CASSQAGGANVLTF	TGTGCCAGCAGCCAAGCGGGGGGCGCCAACGTCCTGACTTTC
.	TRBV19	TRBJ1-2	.	CASSHDRNYGYTF	TGTGCCAGTAGCCATGACCGGAACTATGGCTACACCTTC
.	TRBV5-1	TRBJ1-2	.	CASSWTETNYGYTF	TGCGCCAGCAGCTGGACAGAGACTAACTATGGCTACACCTTC
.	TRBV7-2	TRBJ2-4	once	CASSFSTGSKNIQYF	TGTGCCAGCTCCTTCTCTACGGGGTCCAAAAACATTCAGTACTTC
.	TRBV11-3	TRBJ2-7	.	CASSSNTGKRYF	TGTGCCAGCAGCTCGAATACAGGGAAGCGGTACTTC
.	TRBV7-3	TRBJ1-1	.	CASSATGETEAFF	TGTGCCAGCAGCGCGACTGGAGAAACTGAAGCTTTCTTT
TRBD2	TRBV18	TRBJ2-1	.	CASSPGLAKDEQFF	TGTGCCAGCTCACCGGGACTAGCAAAGGATGAGCAGTTCTTC
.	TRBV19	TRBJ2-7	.	CASSPRTDHSYEQYF	TGTGCCAGTAGTCCGCGGACAGACCACTCCTACGAGCAGTACTTC
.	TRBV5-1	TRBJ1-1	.	CASSSPPLNTEAFF	TGCGCCAGCAGCTCACCCCCACTGAACACTGAAGCTTTCTTT
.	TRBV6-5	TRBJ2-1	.	CASSLADAYNEQFF	TGTGCCAGCAGTTTAGCCGACGCCTACAATGAGCAGTTCTTC
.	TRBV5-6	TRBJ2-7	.	CASSLDRVGYEQYF	TGTGCCAGCAGCTTGGACAGGGTTGGATACGAGCAGTACTTC
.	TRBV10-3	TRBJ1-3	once	CAISGTSGNTIYF	TGTGCCATCAGCGGGACGTCTGGAAACACCATATATTTT
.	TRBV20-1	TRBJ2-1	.	CSAPRVYEQFF	TGCAGTGCCCCCCGGGTTTATGAGCAGTTCTTC
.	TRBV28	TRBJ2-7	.	CASSYAGPAESLYEQYF	TGTGCCAGCAGTTACGCCGGCCCAGCCGAGTCCTTATACGAGCAGTACTTC
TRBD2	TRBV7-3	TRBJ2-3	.	CASSIKGAVGLAGALRDTDTQYF	TGTGCCAGCAGCATAAAGGGGGCCGTGGGACTAGCGGGGGCCCTTAGAGACACAGATACGCAGTATTTT
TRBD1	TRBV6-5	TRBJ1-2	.	CASRRLRDSYGYTF	TGTGCCAGCAGACGCCTCCGGGACAGCTATGGCTACACCTTC
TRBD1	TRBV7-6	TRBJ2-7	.	CASSTRQGDEQYF	TGTGCCAGCAGCACACGACAGGGTGACGAGCAGTACTTC
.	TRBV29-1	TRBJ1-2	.	CSGARVEGGYTF	TGCAGCGGCGCCAGGGTGGAGGGAGGCTACACCTTC
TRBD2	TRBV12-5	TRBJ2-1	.	CASGPGLAGVYNEQFF	TGTGCTAGTGGTCCCGGCCTAGCGGGAGTCTACAATGAGCAGTTCTTC
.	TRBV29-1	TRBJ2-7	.	CSVREQGSYEQYF	TGCAGCGTTCGAGAACAGGGTTCCTACGAGCAGTACTTC
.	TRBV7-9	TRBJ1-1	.	CASSLKAFF	TGTGCCAGCAGCTTAAAAGCTTTCTTT
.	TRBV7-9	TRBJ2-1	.	CASSTLGSSMDEQFF	TGTGCCAGCAGCACTCTGGGATCTTCAATGGATGAGCAGTTCTTC
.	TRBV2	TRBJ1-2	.	CASSPSAGYTF	TGTGCCAGCAGTCCCTCGGCGGGCTACACCTTC
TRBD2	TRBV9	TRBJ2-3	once	CASSASGALDTQYF	TGTGCCAGCAGCGCCAGCGGGGCCCTCGATACGCAGTATTTT
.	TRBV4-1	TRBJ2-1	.	CASSQDGLGINEQFF	TGCGCCAGCAGCCAAGATGGTTTGGGGATTAATGAGCAGTTCTTC
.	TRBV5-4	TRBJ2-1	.	CASSPRGNKVNEQFF	TGTGCCAGCAGCCCCAGAGGAAACAAAGTCAATGAGCAGTTCTTC
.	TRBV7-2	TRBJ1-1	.	CASTTYSRTEAFF	TGTGCCAGCACCACTTATAGTCGCACTGAAGCTTTCTTT
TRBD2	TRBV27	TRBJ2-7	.	CARARTSGPYEQYF	TGTGCCAGAGCCCGGACTAGCGGGCCCTACGAGCAGTACTTC
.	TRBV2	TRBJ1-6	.	CASSLSRGVRSPLHF	TGTGCCAGCAGTTTGAGTAGGGGGGTTAGGTCACCCCTCCACTTT